The present T cell receptor beta chain was sequenced within a study of T cell repertoires in cytomegalovirus infection. Study-wide findings and caveats: In two of eight donors, the top clonotype was HLA-C-restricted CMV-specific.

With regard to this clonotype: What it binds is unknown.

TCRdb independently ran MiXCR on the reads; one entry per CDR3 protein. The table records over 100,000 distinct CDR3 sequences, about 15% of them present only once. This CDR3 spans 15 amino acids. Losses at the gene ends were 4 bases for V and 8 bases for J; bases not matched to a gene: 9. CDR1 is LGHDT, CDR2 YNNKEL, per germline (reference sequence). Sequenced material: PBMCs. The TCR originated in a human donor in good health (CMV status not recorded). Some clones in this sample may be carry-over from other donors' samples. The chain has TRBV3-1 and TRBJ2-4; 9 nucleotides line up with TRBD1. The CDR3, as DNA: TGTGCCAGCAGCCTACGGACAGGGGTAGGCGACATTCAGTACTTC. This sequence encodes CASSLRTGVGDIQYF.